This T cell receptor (beta chain) was captured in a study of T cells in Graves' hyperthyroidism and ophthalmopathy. This clonotype came up many times. Its antigen remains unknown. The study, taken as a whole, reports: Ophthalmopathy stood apart from stable hyperthyroidism in a 13 V-J model.

There were TCR beta CDR3 regions amplified from RNA transcripts. TCR CDR3 regions were first amplified by RT-PCR with HTBI primers. One entry per CDR3 protein, called by TCRdb with MiXCR from the multiplex PCR reads. Of about 640,000 distinct CDR3 sequences in the sample, roughly 15% were seen once. The CDR3 covers 13 residues. With V trimmed by 5 bases and J by 4 bases, 3 bases remained unmatched. Germline V gene data show CDR1 as DFQATT and CDR2 as SNEGSKA (reference sequence). Reasons for excluding patients were uncontrolled infection, other autoimmune disease, pregnancy or lactation. Diagnosis rested on symptoms, serum thyroxine and TRAb, thyroid ultrasound, and orbital computed tomography.

The genes are TRBV20-1 and TRBJ2-2; 8 bases are a match to TRBD2. The TCR comes from a woman between 50 and 59 years old with Graves' ophthalmopathy. Sequenced sample: blood. The CDR3 loop is CSALSGSTGELFF. The CDR3, as DNA: TGCAGTGCTCTCAGCGGGAGCACCGGGGAGCTGTTTTTT.